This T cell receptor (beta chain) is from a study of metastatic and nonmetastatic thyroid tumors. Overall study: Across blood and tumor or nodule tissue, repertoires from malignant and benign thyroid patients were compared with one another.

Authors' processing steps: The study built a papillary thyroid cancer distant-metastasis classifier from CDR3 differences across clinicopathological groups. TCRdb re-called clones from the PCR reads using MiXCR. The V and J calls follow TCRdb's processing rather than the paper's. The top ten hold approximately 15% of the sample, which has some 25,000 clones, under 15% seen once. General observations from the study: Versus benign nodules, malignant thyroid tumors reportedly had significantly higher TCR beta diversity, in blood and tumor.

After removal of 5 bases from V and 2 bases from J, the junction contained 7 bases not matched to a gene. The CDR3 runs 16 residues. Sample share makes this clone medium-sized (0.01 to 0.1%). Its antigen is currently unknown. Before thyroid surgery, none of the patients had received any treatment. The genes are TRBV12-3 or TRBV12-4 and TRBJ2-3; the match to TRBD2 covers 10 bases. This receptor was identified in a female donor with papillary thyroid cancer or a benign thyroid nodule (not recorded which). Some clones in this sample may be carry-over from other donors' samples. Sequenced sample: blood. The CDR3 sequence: CASSERTSGTTDTQYF. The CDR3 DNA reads TGTGCCAGCAGTGAGAGGACTAGCGGAACCACAGATACGCAGTATTTT.